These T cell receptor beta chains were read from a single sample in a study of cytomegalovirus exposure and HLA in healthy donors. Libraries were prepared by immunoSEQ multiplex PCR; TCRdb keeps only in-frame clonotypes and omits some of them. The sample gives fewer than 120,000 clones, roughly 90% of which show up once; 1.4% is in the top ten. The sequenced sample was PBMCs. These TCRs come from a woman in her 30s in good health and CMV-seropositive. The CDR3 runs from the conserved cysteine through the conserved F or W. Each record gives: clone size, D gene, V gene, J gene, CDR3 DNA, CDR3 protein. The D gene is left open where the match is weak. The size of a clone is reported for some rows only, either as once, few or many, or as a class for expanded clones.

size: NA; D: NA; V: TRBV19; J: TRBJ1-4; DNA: TGTGCCAGTAGGAGCCAAGGGGCTGAAAAACTGTTTTTT; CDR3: CASRSQGAEKLFF
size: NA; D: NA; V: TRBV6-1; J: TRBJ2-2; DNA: TGTGCCAGCAGTGGGAGTAGCACCGGGGAGCTGTTTTTT; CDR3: CASSGSSTGELFF
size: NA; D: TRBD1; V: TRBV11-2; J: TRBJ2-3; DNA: TGTGCCAGCAGCCCGGGGACAGGAAGAAGCGATACGCAGTATTTT; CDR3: CASSPGTGRSDTQYF
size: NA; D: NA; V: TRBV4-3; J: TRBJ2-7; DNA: TGCGCCAGCAGCCAAGACCCCTCGGGCAGGGGCTACGAGCAGTACTTC; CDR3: CASSQDPSGRGYEQYF
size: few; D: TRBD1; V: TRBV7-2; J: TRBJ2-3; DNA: TGTGCCAGCAGCCGACAGGGGGGAACCACAGATACGCAGTATTTT; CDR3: CASSRQGGTTDTQYF
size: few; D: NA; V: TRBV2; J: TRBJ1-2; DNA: TGTGCCAGCAGTGACCAGGGATCCTATGGCTACACCTTC; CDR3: CASSDQGSYGYTF
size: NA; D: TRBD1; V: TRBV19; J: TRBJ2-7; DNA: TGTGCCAGTAGTCGGACAGGTGGCTACTACGAGCAGTACTTC; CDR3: CASSRTGGYYEQYF
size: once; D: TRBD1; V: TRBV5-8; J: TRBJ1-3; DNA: TGTGCCAGCAGAGGGACAGGGGCGAACACCATATATTTT; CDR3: CASRGTGANTIYF
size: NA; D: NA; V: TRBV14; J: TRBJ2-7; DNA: TGTGCCAGCAGCCAAGGAGTAAAGCAGTACTTC; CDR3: CASSQGVKQYF
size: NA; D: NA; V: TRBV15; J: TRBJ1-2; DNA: TGTGCCACCAGCAGAGATAAGGGGCTTAACTATGGCTACACCTTC; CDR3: CATSRDKGLNYGYTF
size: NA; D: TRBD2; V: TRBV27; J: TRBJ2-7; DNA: TGTGCCAGCAGCAAACTAGCGGGAGCCCACGAGCAGTACTTC; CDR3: CASSKLAGAHEQYF
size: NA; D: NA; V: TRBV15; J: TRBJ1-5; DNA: TGTGCCACCAGCCCTATGAGTAACGATCAGCCCCAGCATTTT; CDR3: CATSPMSNDQPQHF
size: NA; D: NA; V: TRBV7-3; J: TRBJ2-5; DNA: TGTGCCAGCAGCTTAACGTCTACAGGGAGTGGGACCCAGTACTTC; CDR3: CASSLTSTGSGTQYF
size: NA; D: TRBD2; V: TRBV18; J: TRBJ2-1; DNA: TGTGCCAGCTCACCGAGGACTAGCGGGGGGGCCGGCAATGAGCAGTTCTTC; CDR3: CASSPRTSGGAGNEQFF
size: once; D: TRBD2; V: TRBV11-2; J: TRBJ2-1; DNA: TGTGCCAGCAGCTCGAAAACTAGCGGGGGTTCCTACTCCTACAATGAGCAGTTCTTC; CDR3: CASSSKTSGGSYSYNEQFF
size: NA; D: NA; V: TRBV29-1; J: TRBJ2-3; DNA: TGCAGCGTAAGGACTGGCACAGATACGCAGTATTTT; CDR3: CSVRTGTDTQYF
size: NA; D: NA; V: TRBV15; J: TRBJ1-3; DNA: TGTGCCACCCTGAGTTTCTCTGGAAACACCATATATTTT; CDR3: CATLSFSGNTIYF
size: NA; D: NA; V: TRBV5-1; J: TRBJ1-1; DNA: TGCGCCAGCAGCTCAGGGATTGGGAACACTGAAGCTTTCTTT; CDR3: CASSSGIGNTEAFF
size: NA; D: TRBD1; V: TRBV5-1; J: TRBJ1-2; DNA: TGCGCCAGCAGCCAGGGACAGAACTATGGCTACACCTTC; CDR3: CASSQGQNYGYTF
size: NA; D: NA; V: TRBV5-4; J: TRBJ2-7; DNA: TGTGCCAGCAGCACGGGCCTAAAAGAGGGCGAGCAGTACTTC; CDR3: CASSTGLKEGEQYF
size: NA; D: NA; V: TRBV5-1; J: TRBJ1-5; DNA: TGCGCCAGCAGTATAGGGAGTAATCAGCCCCAGCATTTT; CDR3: CASSIGSNQPQHF
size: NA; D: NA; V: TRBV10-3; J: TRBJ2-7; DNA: TGTGCCATCAGTGAAAGTACCAGGGGTCCCTACGAGCAGTACTTC; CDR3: CAISESTRGPYEQYF
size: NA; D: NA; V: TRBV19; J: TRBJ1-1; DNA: TGTGCCAGTAGTCCAAGACCAGGGTGGGACACTGAAGCTTTCTTT; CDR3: CASSPRPGWDTEAFF
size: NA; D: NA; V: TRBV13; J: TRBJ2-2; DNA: TGTGCCAGCAGCGCCTCCGGGGGTTCAACCGGGGAGCTGTTTTTT; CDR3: CASSASGGSTGELFF
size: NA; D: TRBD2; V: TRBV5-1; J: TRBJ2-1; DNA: TGCGCCAGCAGCCTAATAGCGGGGGGGCCATACAATGAGCAGTTCTTC; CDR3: CASSLIAGGPYNEQFF
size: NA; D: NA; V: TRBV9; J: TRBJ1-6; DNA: TGTGCCAGCAGCCCCGCTGGAGGTTCACCCCTCCACTTT; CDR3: CASSPAGGSPLHF
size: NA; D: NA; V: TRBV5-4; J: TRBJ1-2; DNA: TGTGCCAGCAGCTTGCCGGGGGGCCTCGGTGGCTACACCTTC; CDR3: CASSLPGGLGGYTF
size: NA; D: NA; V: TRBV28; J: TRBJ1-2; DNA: TGTGCCAGCAGAGCCCCCGGACAACCTAACTATGGCTACACCTTC; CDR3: CASRAPGQPNYGYTF
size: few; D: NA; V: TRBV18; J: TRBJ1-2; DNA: TGTGCCAGCTCACCAGTCCAGGGTAGGAGCTATGGCTACACCTTC; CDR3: CASSPVQGRSYGYTF
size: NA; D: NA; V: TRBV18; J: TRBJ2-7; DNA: TGTGCCAGCTCACCATTGCCGCGGGCTAGTGCCTACGAGCAGTACTTC; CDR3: CASSPLPRASAYEQYF
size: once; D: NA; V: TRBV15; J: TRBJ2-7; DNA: TGTGCCACCAGCAGAGATTGGGGGCAGGGAAGGAACGAGCAGTACTTC; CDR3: CATSRDWGQGRNEQYF
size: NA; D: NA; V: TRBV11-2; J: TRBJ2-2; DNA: TGTGCCAGCAGCCCCGTCGTTATTAACACCGGGGAGCTGTTTTTT; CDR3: CASSPVVINTGELFF
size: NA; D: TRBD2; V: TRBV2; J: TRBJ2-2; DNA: TGTGCCAGCAGTGAGACTAGCGGCAACACCGGGGAGCTGTTTTTT; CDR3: CASSETSGNTGELFF
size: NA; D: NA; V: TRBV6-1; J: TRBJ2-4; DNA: TGTGCCAGCAGTGAATTGGTGGGGGGTCTAGCCAAAAACATTCAGTACTTC; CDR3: CASSELVGGLAKNIQYF
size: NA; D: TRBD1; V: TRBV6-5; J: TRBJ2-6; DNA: TGTGCCAGCAGTCTCGAGGGGGCTTGGGCCAACGTCCTGACTTTC; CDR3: CASSLEGAWANVLTF
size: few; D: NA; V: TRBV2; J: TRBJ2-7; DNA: TGTGCCAGCAGTGCGGGGACACCCACCTACGAGCAGTACTTC; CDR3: CASSAGTPTYEQYF
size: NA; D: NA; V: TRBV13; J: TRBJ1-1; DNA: TGTGCCAGCAGCTTAGGCCGGAGAGGTGTGGGAGCTTTCTTT; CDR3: CASSLGRRGVGAFF
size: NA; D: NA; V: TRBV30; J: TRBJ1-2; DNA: TGTGCCTGGAGCGTGGCCCACAGGGCTGGCTACACCTTC; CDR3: CAWSVAHRAGYTF
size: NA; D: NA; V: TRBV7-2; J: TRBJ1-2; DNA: TGTGCCAGCAGGACAGGCCCGGATACTAACTATGGCTACACCTTC; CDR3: CASRTGPDTNYGYTF
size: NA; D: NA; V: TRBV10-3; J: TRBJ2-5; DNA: TGTGCCATCAGTGAGTCTCGGACACCTCAAGAGACCCAGTACTTC; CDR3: CAISESRTPQETQYF
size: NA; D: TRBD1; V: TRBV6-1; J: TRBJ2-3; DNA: TGTGCCAGCAGAGGGACAGGGAGTGGTACGCAGTATTTT; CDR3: CASRGTGSGTQYF
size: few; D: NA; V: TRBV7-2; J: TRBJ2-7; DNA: TGTGCCAGCAGCCGACCCGCCCCTTCGGGAGAGCAGTACTTC; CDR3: CASSRPAPSGEQYF
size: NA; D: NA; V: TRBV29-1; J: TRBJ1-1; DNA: TGCAGCGTTGAACTTGACAGGCGGCTTTTCTTT; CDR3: CSVELDRRLFF
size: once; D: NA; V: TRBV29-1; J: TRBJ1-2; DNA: TGCAGCGTTAATCCAGAGGCGGGTCGTAGCTACACCTTC; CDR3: CSVNPEAGRSYTF
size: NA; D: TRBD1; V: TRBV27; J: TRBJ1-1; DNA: TGTGCCAGCAGTTCCTACAGGGGTATGAACACTGAAGCTTTCTTT; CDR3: CASSSYRGMNTEAFF
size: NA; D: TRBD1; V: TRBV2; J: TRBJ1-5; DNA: TGTGCCAGCAGTGAAGAGACAGGGCTCAATCAGCCCCAGCATTTT; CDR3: CASSEETGLNQPQHF
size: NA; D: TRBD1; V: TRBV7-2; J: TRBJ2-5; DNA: TGTGCCAGCAGCTCCCGACAGGGCCAAGAGACCCAGTACTTC; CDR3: CASSSRQGQETQYF
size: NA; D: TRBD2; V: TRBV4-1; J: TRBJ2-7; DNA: TGCGCCAGCAGCCAAGATCAAGGACTAGCCTACGAGCAGTACTTC; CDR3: CASSQDQGLAYEQYF
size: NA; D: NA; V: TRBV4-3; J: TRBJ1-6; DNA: TGCGCCAGCAGCCAAGATACGGGCGAGGGTTCACCCCTCCACTTT; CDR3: CASSQDTGEGSPLHF
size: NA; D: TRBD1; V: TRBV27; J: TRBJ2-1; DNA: TGTGCCAGCAGTCTTCACAGGGGCATTGAGCAGTTCTTC; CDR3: CASSLHRGIEQFF
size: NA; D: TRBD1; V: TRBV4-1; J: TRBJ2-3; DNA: TGCGCCAGCAGCCAACCCCACAGGGGCCGAGGGACAGATACGCAGTATTTT; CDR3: CASSQPHRGRGTDTQYF
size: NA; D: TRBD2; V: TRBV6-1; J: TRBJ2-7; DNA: TGTGCCAGCAGTGTGGAGAGCGGGGGGCTCTACGAGCAGTACTTC; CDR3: CASSVESGGLYEQYF
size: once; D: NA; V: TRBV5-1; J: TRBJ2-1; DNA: TGCGCCAGCAGCTTTACTTACAATGAGCAGTTCTTC; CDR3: CASSFTYNEQFF
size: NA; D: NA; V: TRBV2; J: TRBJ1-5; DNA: TGTGCCAGCAGTGGGGGGGGAGAACAGCCCCAGCATTTT; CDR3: CASSGGGEQPQHF
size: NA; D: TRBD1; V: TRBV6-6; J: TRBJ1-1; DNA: TGTGCCAGCACCTTACTTGGTTCAGGGGGCACTGAAGCTTTCTTT; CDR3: CASTLLGSGGTEAFF
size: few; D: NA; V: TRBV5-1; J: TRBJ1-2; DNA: TGCGCCAGCAGCTTGGTGGGGCATAGCTATGGCTACACCTTC; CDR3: CASSLVGHSYGYTF
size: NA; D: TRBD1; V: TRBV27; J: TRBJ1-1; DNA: TGTGCCAGCAGAGGGACAGCTCGGACTGAAGCTTTCTTT; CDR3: CASRGTARTEAFF